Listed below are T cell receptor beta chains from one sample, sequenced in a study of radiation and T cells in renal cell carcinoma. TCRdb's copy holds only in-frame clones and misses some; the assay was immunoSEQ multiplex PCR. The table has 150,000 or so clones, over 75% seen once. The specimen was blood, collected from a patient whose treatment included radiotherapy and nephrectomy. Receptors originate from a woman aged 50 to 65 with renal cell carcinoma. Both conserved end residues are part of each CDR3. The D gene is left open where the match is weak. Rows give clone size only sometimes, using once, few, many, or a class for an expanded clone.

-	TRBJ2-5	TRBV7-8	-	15	CASSLSGLYQETQYF	TGTGCCAGCAGCTTAAGCGGACTGTACCAAGAGACCCAGTACTTC
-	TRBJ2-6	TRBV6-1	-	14	CASSEEWVSNVLTF	TGTGCCAGCAGTGAAGAGTGGGTCTCCAACGTCCTGACTTTC
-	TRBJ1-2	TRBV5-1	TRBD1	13	CASRIGQEGGYTF	TGCGCCAGCAGGATCGGACAGGAAGGTGGCTACACCTTC
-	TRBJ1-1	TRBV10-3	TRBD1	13	CAISQQGFTEAFF	TGTGCCATCAGCCAACAGGGGTTTACGGAAGCTTTCTTT
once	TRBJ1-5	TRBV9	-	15	CASNPTGFSNQPQHF	TGTGCCAGCAACCCAACAGGGTTTAGCAATCAGCCCCAGCATTTT
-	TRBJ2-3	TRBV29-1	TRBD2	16	CSVYGLAGPRTDTQYF	TGCAGCGTATATGGACTAGCGGGTCCTCGCACAGATACGCAGTATTTT
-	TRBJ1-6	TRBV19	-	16	CASSLIRGARNSPLHF	TGTGCCAGTAGTTTGATTCGGGGGGCTCGTAATTCACCCCTCCACTTT
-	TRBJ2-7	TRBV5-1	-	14	CASSIGGISYEQYF	TGCGCCAGCAGCATTGGAGGCATCTCCTACGAGCAGTACTTC
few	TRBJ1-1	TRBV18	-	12	CASSPGEGEAFF	TGTGCCAGCTCACCGGGTGAGGGTGAAGCTTTCTTT
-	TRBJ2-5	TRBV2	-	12	CASDRTQETQYF	TGTGCCTCGGACCGGACCCAAGAGACCCAGTACTTC
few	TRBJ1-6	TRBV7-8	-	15	CASSPRRAEDSPLHF	TGTGCCAGCAGCCCCCGACGGGCAGAAGATTCACCCCTCCACTTT
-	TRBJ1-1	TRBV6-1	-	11	CASRGITEAFF	TGTGCCAGTAGGGGGATCACTGAAGCTTTCTTT
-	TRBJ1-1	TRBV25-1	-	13	CASSPGFNTEAFF	TGTGCCAGCAGTCCCGGTTTTAACACTGAAGCTTTCTTT
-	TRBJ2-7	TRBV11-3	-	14	CASSLDQTSYEQYF	TGTGCCAGCAGCTTAGACCAGACTAGCTACGAGCAGTACTTC
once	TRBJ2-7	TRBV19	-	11	CASSSEYEQYF	TGTGCCAGTAGTAGCGAGTACGAGCAGTACTTC